These T cell receptor beta chains were read from a single sample in a study of cytomegalovirus exposure and HLA in healthy donors. Some clones are missing from TCRdb's copy, which holds only in-frame ones; the method was immunoSEQ multiplex PCR. The repertoire holds over 130,000 clones, with around 75% as singletons. The sample taken for sequencing was PBMCs. These receptors originate from a human donor in good health. The CDR3 runs from the conserved cysteine through the conserved F or W.

TRBV10-2	15	TRBJ2-6	CASGGFGSGANVLTF
TRBV10-3	15	TRBJ2-7	CAISVATSGVYEQYF
TRBV23-1	13	TRBJ1-2	CASIPPGSYGYTF
TRBV6-6	13	TRBJ1-1	CASSPTGRTEAFF
TRBV6-4	13	TRBJ1-3	CASSVTRDWGIYF
TRBV7-2	16	TRBJ1-3	CASSYQTGSSGNTIYF
TRBV7-3	14	TRBJ2-7	CASSREGLLYEQYF
TRBV10-3	16	TRBJ2-1	CAISESGGGGAAEQFF
TRBV27	12	TRBJ2-7	CASSSSGVEQYF
TRBV6-6	13	TRBJ1-5	CASTGGAMQPQHF
TRBV2	14	TRBJ2-5	CASKPRLAGETQYF
TRBV27	15	TRBJ1-3	CASSPTPYRGNTIYF
TRBV2	14	TRBJ2-1	CASRSGSSYNEQFF